The TCR beta chain under discussion was sequenced for a study of cytomegalovirus exposure and HLA in healthy donors. The study's findings and limits: A list of 150 to 200 TCR beta chains associated with cytomegalovirus was given. While the bulk of TCR sequences proved rare, some public TCRs turned up in many donors.

Germline CDR1 SQVTM, CDR2 ANQGSEA. The CDR3 length is 17 residues. V was clipped by 1 base and J by 6 bases; unmatched bases: 12. Separate from the approximately 670-subject first cohort, the roughly 120-subject validation cohort was the one that the donors belonged to. Data came from immunoSEQ multiplex PCR; TCRdb stores just in-frame clones and leaves some out. The sample lists 200,000 to 250,000 clones, 80% to 85% occurring once. In the case of this clone: Antigen unknown.

This receptor was taken from a woman aged 25 to 39 in good health and CMV-seropositive. The sample was PBMCs. This sequence joins TRBV29-1 and TRBJ2-5; 12 nucleotides align to TRBD2. DNA of the CDR3: TGCAGCGTTGAAGTCCGGCTAGCGGGAGGGCCTATCAAGACCCAGTACTTC. Translation: CSVEVRLAGGPIKTQYF.